The rows below give T cell receptor beta chains drawn from one sample of a study of cytomegalovirus exposure and HLA in healthy donors. The protocol was immunoSEQ multiplex PCR, while the TCRdb copy is restricted to in-frame clones and leaves out a portion. The table shows under 250,000 clones, with over 80% occurring only once. What was sequenced was PBMCs. Receptors originate from a woman aged 45-60 years in good health and CMV-seropositive. Each CDR3 is given with its conserved first and last residue. The D gene is left open where the match is weak. Part of the rows lack a size; the others show once, few, many or a class for expanded clones.

clone_size	d_call	j_call	v_call	cdr3_nt	cdr3_aa
once	TRBD2	TRBJ2-7	TRBV7-2	TGTGCCAGCAGCCCAGCGGGGCGGGGGGCCCCCTACGAGCAGTACTTC	CASSPAGRGAPYEQYF
.	TRBD1	TRBJ2-7	TRBV5-6	TGTGCCAGCAGTTATGGGACAGGGGGCGAGCAGTACTTC	CASSYGTGGEQYF
.	.	TRBJ2-7	TRBV19	TGTGCCAGTAGTCCGACACCACGGCCCTACGAGCAGTACTTC	CASSPTPRPYEQYF
.	.	TRBJ2-3	TRBV5-6	TGTGCCAGCAGTATGGATCCTAGCCCTAGCACAGATACGCAGTATTTT	CASSMDPSPSTDTQYF
.	.	TRBJ1-1	TRBV19	TGTGCCACACAAACAGGGCCAAACACTGAAGCTTTCTTT	CATQTGPNTEAFF
few	.	TRBJ2-5	TRBV5-5	TGTGCCAGCAACAAACCGGGAGCCCCGGCGACCCAGTACTTC	CASNKPGAPATQYF
.	TRBD2	TRBJ2-3	TRBV11-3	TGTGCCAGCAGCGGGGGAGGGCTCCCGACAGATACGCAGTATTTT	CASSGGGLPTDTQYF
.	.	TRBJ2-7	TRBV30	TGTGCCTGGAGTGACAGTTTCTCCTACGAGCAGTACTTC	CAWSDSFSYEQYF
.	.	TRBJ2-7	TRBV4-1	TGCGCCAGCACCCCGACGGGGAGTTCGCCCTACGAGCAGTACTTC	CASTPTGSSPYEQYF
.	.	TRBJ1-1	TRBV10-3	TGTGCCATCAGTGCCCCGGACAGCAACACTGAAGCTTTCTTT	CAISAPDSNTEAFF
once	.	TRBJ2-7	TRBV11-3	TGTGCCAGCAGCTATATGGGGGCTTCCTACGAGCAGTACTTC	CASSYMGASYEQYF
.	.	TRBJ2-1	TRBV10-2	TGCGCCAGCGGCCCGGGGTTTGGGCTAAATGAGCAGTTCTTC	CASGPGFGLNEQFF
.	.	TRBJ2-5	TRBV18	TGTGCCAGCTCACCCAAAGAGACCCAGTACTTC	CASSPKETQYF